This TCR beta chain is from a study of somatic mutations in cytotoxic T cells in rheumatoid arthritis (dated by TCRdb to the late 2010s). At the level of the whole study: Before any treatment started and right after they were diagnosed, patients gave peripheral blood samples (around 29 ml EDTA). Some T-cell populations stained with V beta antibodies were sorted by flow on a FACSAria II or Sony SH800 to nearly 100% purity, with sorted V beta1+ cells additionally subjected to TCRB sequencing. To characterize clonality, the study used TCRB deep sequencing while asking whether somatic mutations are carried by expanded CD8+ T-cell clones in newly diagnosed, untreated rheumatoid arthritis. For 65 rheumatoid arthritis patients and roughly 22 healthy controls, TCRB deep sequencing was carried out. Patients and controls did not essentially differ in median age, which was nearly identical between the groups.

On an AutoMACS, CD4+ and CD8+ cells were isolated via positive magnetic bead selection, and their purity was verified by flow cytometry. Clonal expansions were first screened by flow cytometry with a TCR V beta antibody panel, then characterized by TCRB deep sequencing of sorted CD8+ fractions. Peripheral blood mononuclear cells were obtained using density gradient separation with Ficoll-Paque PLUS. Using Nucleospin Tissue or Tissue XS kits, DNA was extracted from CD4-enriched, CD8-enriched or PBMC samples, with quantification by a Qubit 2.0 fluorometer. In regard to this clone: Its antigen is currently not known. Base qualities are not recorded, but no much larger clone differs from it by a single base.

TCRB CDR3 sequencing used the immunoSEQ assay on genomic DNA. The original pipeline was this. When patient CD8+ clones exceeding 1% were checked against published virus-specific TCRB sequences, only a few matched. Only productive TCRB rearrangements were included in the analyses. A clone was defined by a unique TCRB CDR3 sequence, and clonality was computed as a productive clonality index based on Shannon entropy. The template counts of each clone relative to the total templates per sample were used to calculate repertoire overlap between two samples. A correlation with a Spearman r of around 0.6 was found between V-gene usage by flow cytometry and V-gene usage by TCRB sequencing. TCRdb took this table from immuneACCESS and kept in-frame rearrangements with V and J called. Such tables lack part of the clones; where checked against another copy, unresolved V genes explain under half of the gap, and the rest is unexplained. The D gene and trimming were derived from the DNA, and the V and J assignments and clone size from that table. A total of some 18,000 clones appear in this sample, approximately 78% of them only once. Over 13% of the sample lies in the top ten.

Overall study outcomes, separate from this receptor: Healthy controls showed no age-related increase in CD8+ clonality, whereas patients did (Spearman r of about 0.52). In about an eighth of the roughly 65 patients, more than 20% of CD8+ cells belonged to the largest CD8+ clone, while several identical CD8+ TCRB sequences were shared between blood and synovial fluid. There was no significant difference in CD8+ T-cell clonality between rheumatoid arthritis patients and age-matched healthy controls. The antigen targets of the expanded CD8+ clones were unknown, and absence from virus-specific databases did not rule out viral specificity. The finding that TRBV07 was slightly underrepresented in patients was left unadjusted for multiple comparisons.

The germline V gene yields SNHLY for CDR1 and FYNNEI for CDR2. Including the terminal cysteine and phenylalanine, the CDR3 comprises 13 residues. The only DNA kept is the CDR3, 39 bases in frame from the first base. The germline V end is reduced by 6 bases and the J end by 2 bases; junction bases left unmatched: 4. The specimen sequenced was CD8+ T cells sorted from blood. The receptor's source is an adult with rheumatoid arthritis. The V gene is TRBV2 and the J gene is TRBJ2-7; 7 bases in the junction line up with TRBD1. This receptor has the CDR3 CASRRTGTYEQYF. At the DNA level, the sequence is TGTGCCAGCAGGAGGACAGGAACCTACGAGCAGTACTTC. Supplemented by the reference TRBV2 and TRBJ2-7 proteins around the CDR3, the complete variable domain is EPEVTQTPSHQVTQMGQEVILRCVPISNHLYFYWYRQILGQKVEFLVSFYNNEISEKSEIFDDQFSVERPDGSNFTLKIRSTKLEDSAMYFCASRRTGTYEQYFGPGTRLTVT.